The next 16 T cell receptor beta chains were all read from a single sample in a study of cytomegalovirus exposure and HLA in healthy donors. Some clones are missing from TCRdb's copy, which holds only in-frame ones; the method was immunoSEQ multiplex PCR. Of over 200,000 clones in the sample, around 90% were seen once. The source material was PBMCs. Receptors were obtained from a woman between 18 and 29 years old in good health and CMV-seronegative.

This chain connects TRBV15 to TRBJ2-2; 8 bases line up with TRBD2. CDR1 is LNHNV and CDR2 is YYDKDF in the germline V gene (reference sequence). J lost 1 base, V lost 0 bases, and 1 base had no gene match. CDR3 length: 16 amino acids. CDR3: CATSRDSGRNTGELFF. The CDR3 nucleotides are TGTGCCACCAGCAGAGACAGCGGGAGGAACACCGGGGAGCTGTTTTTT. The variable domain in full, with the rest retrieved from reference TRBV15 and TRBJ2-2, is DAMVIQNPRYQVTQFGKPVTLSCSQTLNHNVMYWYQQKSSQAPKLLFHYYDKDFNNEADTPDNFQSRRPNTSFCFLDIRSPGLGDTAMYLCATSRDSGRNTGELFFGEGSRLTVL.

This clone has just one count. Other DNA sequences in this sample translate to the same CDR3. The chain combines TRBV28 with TRBJ1-5; D is undetermined. CDR3 length: 12 amino acids. Germline assignment: CDR1 MDHEN and CDR2 SYDVKM. V shed 3 bases and J shed 5 bases, with 5 bases lying between them. CDR3 sequence (DNA): TGTGCCAGCAGTTTGAGCGATCAGCCCCAGCATTTT. Its protein is CASSLSDQPQHF.

This clone turned up a few times. The rearrangement uses TRBV7-9 and TRBJ1-3; 11 bases agree with TRBD1. After removal of 5 bases from V and 3 bases from J, the junction contained 3 bases not matched to a gene. The CDR3 covers 15 residues. Germline-derived CDR1 and CDR2 are SEHNR and FQNEAQ (reference sequence). The CDR3 sequence is CASSPDRGLGNTIYF. CDR3 sequence (DNA): TGTGCCAGCAGCCCGGACAGGGGGCTTGGAAACACCATATATTTT.

The CDR3 DNA reads TGTGCCAGCAGCCAAGAAGGGGGCGGGAGGACAGATACGCAGTATTTT. This sequence encodes CASSQEGGGRTDTQYF. V gene TRBV4-2 combines with J gene TRBJ2-3; maybe TRBD2 (8 bases). Germline values: CDR1 LGHNA, CDR2 YNFKEQ. The CDR3 is made up of 16 amino acids. Trimming removed 0 bases from V and 3 bases from J, with 13 bases in between.

The chain uses TRBV10-2 and TRBJ2-1; weak D call: TRBD2 (5 bases). Germline-derived CDR1 and CDR2 are WSHSY and SAAADI. V lost 11 bases and J 5 bases, leaving 16 bases between the germline ends. The CDR3 has 13 amino acids. DNA of the CDR3: TGCGCCGGCCTTGGCGAGCGGAACAATGAGCAGTTCTTC. Amino acid sequence: CAGLGERNNEQFF.

The chain is built from TRBV28 and TRBJ2-7; 8 positions match TRBD1. V trimming: 3 bases; J trimming: 4 bases; junction bases outside the gene matches: 5. The germline gives CDR1 MDHEN, CDR2 SYDVKM. The CDR3 runs 14 residues. CDR3 in amino acids: CASSFLRGRYEQYF. As DNA, the CDR3 is TGTGCCAGCAGTTTTCTCAGGGGGCGTTACGAGCAGTACTTC.

A word on this clone: The sample carries other DNA sequences with the same CDR3. The chain's CDR3 is CASSPSSYEQYF. Here the CDR3 DNA reads TGTGCCAGCTCACCCAGCTCCTACGAGCAGTACTTC. V and J are TRBV18 and TRBJ2-7; unclear D gene. The V end lost 3 bases, the J end lost 0 bases, and 3 bases lay between the germline ends. The CDR3 has 12 residues. Germline values: CDR1 KGHSH, CDR2 LQKENI.

The chain uses TRBV27 and TRBJ2-2; 9 bases line up with TRBD2. The CDR3 length is 14 residues. CDR1 MNHEY and CDR2 SMNVEV come from the germline V gene (reference sequence). After removal of 5 bases from V and 5 bases from J, the junction contained 3 bases not matched to a gene. This CDR3 reads CASSPREGTGELFF. The CDR3 coding sequence is TGTGCCAGCAGTCCGCGGGAGGGTACCGGGGAGCTGTTTTTT.

This chain joins TRBV6-1 and TRBJ2-1; 11 bases align to TRBD2. Trimming removed 7 bases from V and 3 bases from J; junction bases left unmatched: 5. In germline, CDR1 is MNHNS, CDR2 SASEGT. This CDR3 spans 15 amino acids. The chain's CDR3 is CASKMTSGNYNEQFF. CDR3 DNA sequence: TGTGCCAGCAAAATGACTAGCGGGAACTACAATGAGCAGTTCTTC.

This clone showed up just a few times. The chain links TRBV28 to TRBJ2-5; 13 bases are shared with TRBD2. CDR1 is MDHEN, CDR2 SYDVKM, per germline. This CDR3 is built from 16 residues. Unmatched junction bases numbered 9, after V lost 7 bases and J lost 4 bases. CDR3 bases: TGTGCCAGCATTCGCGGGACTAGCGGGATTCGAGAGACCCAGTACTTC. This sequence encodes CASIRGTSGIRETQYF.

J is TRBJ2-7 and V is TRBV19; 10 bases agree with TRBD2. This CDR3 region has 15 residues. J gave up 5 bases and V 5 bases, and 9 bases lay outside the gene matches. Germline CDR1 LNHDA, CDR2 SQIVND (reference sequence). The CDR3 DNA sequence: TGTGCCAGTAGTTTTAGCGGGAGGCCGGGGGACGAGCAGTACTTC. Translating it yields CASSFSGRPGDEQYF.

The CDR3: CASSFRGSGGRETQYF. Written as DNA, the CDR3 is TGTGCCAGCAGCTTCCGGGGGTCCGGGGGAAGAGAGACCCAGTACTTC. The chain couples TRBV5-6 to TRBJ2-5, with a possible D match to TRBD2 (6 bases). The CDR3 runs 16 residues. In germline, CDR1 is SGHDT, CDR2 YYEEEE. The V end lost 2 bases, the J end lost 4 bases, and 18 bases lay between the germline ends.

The chain joins TRBV30 to TRBJ2-1; 10 bases align to TRBD2. CDR1 and CDR2 (germline): GTSNPN, SVGIG (reference sequence). V gave up 0 bases and J gave up 9 bases; unmatched junction bases: 11. The CDR3 consists of 16 residues. The CDR3 DNA sequence: TGTGCCTGGAGTGTAATGCCTAGCGGGAGAGTGGGTGAGCAGTTCTTC. As protein: CAWSVMPSGRVGEQFF.

This sequence joins TRBV6-5 and TRBJ1-1; 9 bases match TRBD1. Germline CDR1 reads MNHEY; CDR2 reads SVGAGI. This CDR3 is 15 amino acids long. J gave up 0 bases and V 7 bases, and 6 bases lay outside the gene matches. CDR3 region: CASNEQGAVNTEAFF. The CDR3 DNA reads TGTGCCAGCAACGAACAGGGGGCGGTGAACACTGAAGCTTTCTTT.

The chain uses TRBV4-3 and TRBJ2-7, with 10 bases that match TRBD2. Germline V gene lookup returns CDR1 LGHNA and CDR2 YSLEER. This CDR3 is built from 15 residues. V dropped 0 bases and J dropped 7; count of bases not matched to a gene: 6. This CDR3 is CASSQEFGLAVEQYF. The CDR3 DNA reads as TGCGCCAGCAGCCAAGAGTTTGGACTAGCGGTTGAGCAGTACTTC.

This chain joins TRBV7-2 and TRBJ2-5; 8 nucleotides align to TRBD2. CDR3 length: 14 amino acids. The ends lost 0 bases at V and 3 bases at J; junction bases unmatched: 0. CDR1 is SGHTA, CDR2 FQGNSA, per germline. The CDR3 protein is CASSLASGKETQYF. For the CDR3, the DNA is TGTGCCAGCAGCTTAGCTAGCGGGAAAGAGACCCAGTACTTC.